This TCR beta chain was profiled in a study of OX40 agonist ivuxolimab in advanced cancers. Study at large: Ivuxolimab, which patients received intravenously every 2 weeks, was dosed at 0.01 to 10 mg/kg.

The count of this clone is one. What it recognizes is unknown. The table came from immunoSEQ multiplex PCR; TCRdb's copy has only in-frame clones and leaves some out. The table shows fewer than 95,000 clones, with more than 85% occurring only once. Overall study results and limits: There were also nonresponders showing low normalized T-cell clonal expansion. Clonal expansion was seen in CD4+ and CD8+ blood T cells by week 6 at 0.1 to 3.0 mg/kg.

This clonotype was sampled from an adult with an advanced solid tumor such as melanoma, head and neck, liver or kidney cancer. The specimen comprised CD4+ or CD8+ T cells sorted from blood, sampled in a trial of the OX40 agonist ivuxolimab.

The CDR3 nucleotides read TGTGCCAGCAGTGTCAAAACGGCGATAGCCAAAAACATTCAGTACTTC. Protein: CASSVKTAIAKNIQYF. The gene calls are TRBV2 and TRBJ2-4, with D uncertain. This CDR3 is 16 amino acids long. Looked up from germline, CDR1 is SNHLY and CDR2 is FYNNEI. V lost 4 bases to trimming and J lost 0 bases, with 13 bases between them.